The clone carrying this T cell receptor beta chain was seen more than once but under ten times. What it binds is unknown. The data derive from a study of beta chain features in type 1 diabetes. Since all of the isolated RNA was reverse transcribed, expressed TCRB transcripts were what got sequenced. The assay was immunoSEQ multiplex PCR, and TCRdb's table has in-frame clones only and misses some. Here the sample spans 350,000 to 450,000 clones, around 13% being singletons. About 100 mL of blood, on average, came from one heparinised draw per donor. Sorting with CD45RO/CCR7/CD25/CD127/CD95/CD27 yielded naive, central memory, regulatory and stem-like memory CD4+ cells. Study-level findings and limits: Whatever favoring of shorter templates PCR might show would apply equally to patients and controls.

This clonotype was obtained from a man aged 30 to 45 in good health. Sequencing input: naive CD4+ T cells from blood.

CDR3 nucleotides: TGTGCCAGTAGTGGCTACATGTTTCAAGGTGTAGCAAATCAGCCCCAGCATTTT. Protein sequence: CASSGYMFQGVANQPQHF. J is TRBJ1-5 and V is TRBV19; D remains unclear. Trimming cost V 5 bases and J 4 bases, with 24 bases left between them. The CDR3 sequence is 18 residues long. Germline lookup yields CDR1 LNHDA and CDR2 SQIVND (reference sequence).